Here is one T cell receptor beta chain with its context. Clones were sequenced by immunoSEQ multiplex PCR, and TCRdb holds only the in-frame ones, with some missing. The table lists more than 95,000 clones, approximately 89% of them singletons, with about 20% in the top ten. As to time point: cycle 4 day 1 (C4D1), after less than 7 weeks of nivolumab. All the patients suffered relapse after autologous stem cell transplantation, and brentuximab vedotin exposure differed. The data belong to a study of PD-1 blockade in classical Hodgkin lymphoma. The sample here was peripheral blood mononuclear cells (PBMCs), taken before the fourth cycle of nivolumab. The source of this sequence is a human donor with classical Hodgkin lymphoma.

This CDR3 reads CASSPVGPGTRSNQPQHF. Here the CDR3 DNA reads TGTGCCAGCTCACCCGTAGGGCCCGGGACCAGGAGCAATCAGCCCCAGCATTTT. The chain carries TRBV18 and TRBJ1-5; D is possibly TRBD1 (5 bases). The CDR3 extends over 18 amino acids. Looked up from germline, CDR1 is KGHSH and CDR2 is LQKENI. Trimming stripped 3 bases from V and 1 base from J, with 19 bases between.